Following are 9 T cell receptor beta chains from one sample sequenced in a study of CD8 T cells in ankylosing spondylitis. Via MiXCR, TCRdb re-called the 5' RACE reads, giving one row per CDR3 protein. Among tens of thousands of distinct CDR3 sequences, 4% were seen once, and the ten largest hold approximately 4%. Source material: blood, either unsorted or a sorted T cell fraction (not recorded which). The source is a female donor with ankylosing spondylitis or in good health (not recorded which).

This clonotype was detected ten times or more. The chain joins TRBV9 to TRBJ2-7; no reliable D call. The CDR3 spans 13 residues. The V end lost 4 bases, the J end lost 2 bases, and 10 bases lay between the germline ends. Germline V CDR1 and CDR2: SGDLS, YYNGEE. CDR3 nucleotide sequence: TGTGCCAGCAGCCCTACGGGCACCTACGAGCAGTACTTC. Amino acid sequence: CASSPTGTYEQYF.

This clonotype occurred many times. For the CDR3, the DNA is TGTGCCAGCAGCGCCCTCAACCCCTCTGGAAACACCATATATTTT. Amino acids: CASSALNPSGNTIYF. The chain joins TRBV9 to TRBJ1-3; no firm D call. V was cut by 3 bases and J by 0 bases, with 10 bases left in between. CDR1 and CDR2 (germline): SGDLS, YYNGEE. The CDR3 runs 15 residues.

This clonotype was counted ten times or more. This chain links TRBV9 with TRBJ1-2, with unresolved D. The germline V gene encodes CDR1 SGDLS and CDR2 YYNGEE. V shed 6 bases and J shed 0 bases, with 12 bases lying between them. This CDR3 is built from 14 residues. This CDR3 reads CASNPAGANYGYTF. CDR3 sequence (DNA): TGTGCCAGCAACCCCGCAGGAGCTAACTATGGCTACACCTTC.

This clonotype was observed at least ten times. V is TRBV6-7 and J is TRBJ1-1; D is perhaps TRBD1 (5 bases). TRBV6-7 is identified as an open reading frame with a role that is uncertain. Trimming stripped 0 bases from V and 1 base from J, with 6 bases between. The CDR3 consists of 14 residues. For the CDR3, the DNA is TGTGCCAGCAGTTACTCGAGGGGGAACACTGAAGCTTTCTTT. It translates to CASSYSRGNTEAFF.

This clonotype has at least ten counts. The CDR3 bases are TGTGCCAGCAGCCCGACAGGCTCTCGCAATGAGCAGTTCTTC. Its translation is CASSPTGSRNEQFF. This sequence joins TRBV9 and TRBJ2-1, with a tentative D call TRBD1 (6 bases). The germline V and J ends were trimmed by 4 bases and 6 bases, with 14 bases remaining between them. The CDR3 covers 14 residues. CDR1 is SGDLS and CDR2 is YYNGEE in the germline V gene.

This clonotype was counted only a few times. V is TRBV9 and J is TRBJ1-4; D may be TRBD1 (5 bases). V was shortened by 6 bases and J by 8 bases, with 17 bases between the two germline ends. CDR3 length: 14 amino acids. Looked up from germline, CDR1 is SGDLS and CDR2 is YYNGEE. The CDR3 is CASNSDGASEKLFF. Here the CDR3 DNA reads TGTGCCAGCAATTCTGACGGGGCGAGCGAAAAACTGTTTTTT.

This clonotype was counted many times. The V call is TRBV9, the J call TRBJ2-1, with 10 bases that match TRBD2. The CDR3 totals 16 residues. The germline gives CDR1 SGDLS, CDR2 YYNGEE. Trimming at V came to 2 bases and at J to 9 bases, leaving 11 bases not matched to a gene. CDR3 amino acids: CASSVLGSGGAGEQFF. As DNA, the CDR3 is TGTGCCAGCAGCGTCCTCGGGAGCGGGGGGGCAGGTGAGCAGTTCTTC.

Within the sample, this clonotype is medium-sized. The chain uses TRBV9 and TRBJ1-5; D gene ambiguous. This CDR3 contains 14 residues. V lost 0 bases and J lost 3, with 7 bases in between. Germline V lookup: CDR1 SGDLS, CDR2 YYNGEE. CDR3 in amino acids: CASSVGNFNQPQHF. CDR3 DNA: TGTGCCAGCAGCGTAGGAAACTTCAATCAGCCCCAGCATTTT.

In its sample, this clonotype was seen many times. The chain joins TRBV9 to TRBJ2-3, with 8 bases identical to TRBD2. V was clipped by 0 bases and J by 8 bases; unmatched bases: 11. Germline V gives CDR1 SGDLS, CDR2 YYNGEE. This CDR3 is 16 amino acids long. CDR3 nucleotide sequence: TGTGCCAGCAGCGTAGCGGCGGGGGGCTATACCGGTACGCAGTATTTT. It yields the protein CASSVAAGGYTGTQYF.